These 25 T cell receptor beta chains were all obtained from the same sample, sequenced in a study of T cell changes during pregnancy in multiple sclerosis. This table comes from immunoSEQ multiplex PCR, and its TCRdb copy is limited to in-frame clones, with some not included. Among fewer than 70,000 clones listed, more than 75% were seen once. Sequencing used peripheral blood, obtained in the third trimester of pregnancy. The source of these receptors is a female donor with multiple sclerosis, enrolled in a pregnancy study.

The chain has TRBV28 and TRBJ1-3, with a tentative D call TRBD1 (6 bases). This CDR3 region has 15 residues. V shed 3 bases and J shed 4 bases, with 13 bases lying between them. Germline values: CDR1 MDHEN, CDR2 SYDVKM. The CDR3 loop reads CASSFAGDPGNTIYF. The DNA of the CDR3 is TGTGCCAGCAGTTTTGCAGGGGACCCCGGAAACACCATATATTTT.

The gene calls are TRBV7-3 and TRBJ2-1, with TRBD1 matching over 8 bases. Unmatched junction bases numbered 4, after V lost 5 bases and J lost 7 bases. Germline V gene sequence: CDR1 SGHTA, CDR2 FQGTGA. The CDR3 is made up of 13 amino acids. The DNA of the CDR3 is TGTGCCAGCAGCCCAGGACAGGGAAATGAGCAGTTCTTC. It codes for CASSPGQGNEQFF.

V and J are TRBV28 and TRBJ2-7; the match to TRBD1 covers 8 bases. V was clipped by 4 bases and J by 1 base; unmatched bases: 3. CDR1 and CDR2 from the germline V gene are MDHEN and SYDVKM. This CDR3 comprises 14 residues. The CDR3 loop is CASSSGQESYEQYF. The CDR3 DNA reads TGTGCCAGCAGTTCGGGACAGGAGTCCTACGAGCAGTACTTC.

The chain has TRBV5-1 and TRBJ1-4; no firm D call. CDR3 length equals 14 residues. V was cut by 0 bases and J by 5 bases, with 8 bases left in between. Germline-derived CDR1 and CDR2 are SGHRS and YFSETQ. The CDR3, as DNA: TGCGCCAGCAGCTTGGAAGGAGTAAATGAAAAACTGTTTTTT. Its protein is CASSLEGVNEKLFF. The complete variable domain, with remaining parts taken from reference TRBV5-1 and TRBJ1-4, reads KAGVTQTPRYLIKTRGQQVTLSCSPISGHRSVSWYQQTPGQGLQFLFEYFSETQRNKGNFPGRFSGRQFSNSRSEMNVSTLELGDSALYLCASSLEGVNEKLFFGSGTQLSVL.

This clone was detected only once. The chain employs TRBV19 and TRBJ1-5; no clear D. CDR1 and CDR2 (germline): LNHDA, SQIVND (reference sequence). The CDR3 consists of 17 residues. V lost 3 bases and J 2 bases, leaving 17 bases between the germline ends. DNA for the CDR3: TGTGCCAGTAGTATGTATACGGGAGGGCGCGGCAATCAGCCCCAGCATTTT. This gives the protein CASSMYTGGRGNQPQHF.

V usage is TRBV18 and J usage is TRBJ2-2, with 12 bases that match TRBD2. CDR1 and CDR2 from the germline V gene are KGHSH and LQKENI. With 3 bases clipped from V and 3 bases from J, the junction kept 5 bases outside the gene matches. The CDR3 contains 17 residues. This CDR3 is CASSPYGLAGYTGELFF. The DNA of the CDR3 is TGTGCCAGCTCACCGTACGGACTAGCGGGGTACACCGGGGAGCTGTTTTTT.

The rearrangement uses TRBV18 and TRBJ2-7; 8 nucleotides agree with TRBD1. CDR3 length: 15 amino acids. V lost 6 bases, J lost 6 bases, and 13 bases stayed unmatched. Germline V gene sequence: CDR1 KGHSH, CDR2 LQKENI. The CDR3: CASSFILGTGGEQYF. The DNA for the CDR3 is TGTGCCAGCTCCTTTATCCTGGGGACAGGAGGCGAGCAGTACTTC.

The CDR3 loop is CASSEVTGGNEQFF. The CDR3 nucleotides are TGTGCCAGCAGTGAAGTCACAGGGGGGAACGAGCAGTTCTTC. The J gene is TRBJ2-1, the V gene TRBV6-1, with 8 bases fitting TRBD1. J was trimmed by 10 bases and V by 1 base; bases with no gene match: 6. Per germline, CDR1 MNHNS and CDR2 SASEGT. CDR3 size: 14 residues.

CDR3 in DNA: TGTGCCAGCAGTCCCCTAACAGGGTCTGAAGCTTTCTTT. This encodes CASSPLTGSEAFF. The chain links TRBV27 to TRBJ1-1; weak D call: TRBD1 (6 bases). The ends were cut back, 5 bases at V and 6 bases at J, with 13 bases in the middle. The CDR3 length is 13 residues. Germline V gene lookup returns CDR1 MNHEY and CDR2 SMNVEV (reference sequence).

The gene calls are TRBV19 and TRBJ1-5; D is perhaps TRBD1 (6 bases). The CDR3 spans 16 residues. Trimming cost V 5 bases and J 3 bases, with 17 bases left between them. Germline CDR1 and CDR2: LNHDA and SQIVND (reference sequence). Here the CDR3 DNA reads TGTGCCAGTAGTCCGTATTCACAGGGTGCCAATCAGCCCCAGCATTTT. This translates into CASSPYSQGANQPQHF.

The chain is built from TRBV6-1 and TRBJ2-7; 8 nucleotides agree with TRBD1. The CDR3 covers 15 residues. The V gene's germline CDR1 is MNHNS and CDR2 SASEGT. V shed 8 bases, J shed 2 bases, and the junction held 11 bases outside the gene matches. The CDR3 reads CASGPTGTGTYEQYF. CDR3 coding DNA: TGTGCCAGCGGACCGACCGGGACAGGTACCTACGAGCAGTACTTC.

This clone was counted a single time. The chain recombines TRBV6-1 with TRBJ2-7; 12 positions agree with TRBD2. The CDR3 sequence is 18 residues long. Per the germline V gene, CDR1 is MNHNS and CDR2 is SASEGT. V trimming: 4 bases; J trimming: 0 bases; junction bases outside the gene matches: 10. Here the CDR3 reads CASSARLAGAHISYEQYF. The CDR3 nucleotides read TGTGCCAGCAGTGCTCGACTAGCGGGGGCCCACATCTCCTACGAGCAGTACTTC.

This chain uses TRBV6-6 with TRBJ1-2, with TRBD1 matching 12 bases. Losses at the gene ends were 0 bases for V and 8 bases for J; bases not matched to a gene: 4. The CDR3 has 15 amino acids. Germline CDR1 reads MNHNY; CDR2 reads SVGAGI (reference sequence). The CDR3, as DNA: TGTGCCAGCAGTTACTCCCGGGACAGGGGGCTAGGCTACACCTTC. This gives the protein CASSYSRDRGLGYTF.

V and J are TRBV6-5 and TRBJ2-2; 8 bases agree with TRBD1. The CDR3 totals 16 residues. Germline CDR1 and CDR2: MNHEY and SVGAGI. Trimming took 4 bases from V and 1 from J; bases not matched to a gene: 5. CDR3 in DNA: TGTGCCAGCAGTTTACAAGGGACAGGGAACACCGGGGAGCTGTTTTTT. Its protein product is CASSLQGTGNTGELFF.

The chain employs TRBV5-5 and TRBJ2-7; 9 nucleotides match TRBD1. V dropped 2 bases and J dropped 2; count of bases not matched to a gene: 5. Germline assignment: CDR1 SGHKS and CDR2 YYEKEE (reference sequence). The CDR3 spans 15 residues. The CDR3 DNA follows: TGTGCCAGCAGCTTTCTGGACAGGGGAACCTACGAGCAGTACTTC. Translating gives CASSFLDRGTYEQYF.

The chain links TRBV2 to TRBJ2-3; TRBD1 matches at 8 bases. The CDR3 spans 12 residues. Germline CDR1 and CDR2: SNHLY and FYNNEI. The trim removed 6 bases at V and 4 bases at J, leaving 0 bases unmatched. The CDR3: CASRDRADTQYF. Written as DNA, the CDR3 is TGTGCCAGCAGGGACAGGGCAGATACGCAGTATTTT.

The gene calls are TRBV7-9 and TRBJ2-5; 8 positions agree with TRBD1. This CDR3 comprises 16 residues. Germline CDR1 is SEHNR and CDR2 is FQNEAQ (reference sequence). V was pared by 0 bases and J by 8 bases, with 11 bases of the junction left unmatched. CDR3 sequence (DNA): TGTGCCAGCAGCTTAGCTTTGGACAGGGTTATGGCTACCCAGTACTTC. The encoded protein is CASSLALDRVMATQYF.

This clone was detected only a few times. The CDR3 nucleotides read TGTGCCACCCATTCGGACAGGGAAGGAGAAAAACTGTTTTTT. Amino acid sequence: CATHSDREGEKLFF. This chain links TRBV6-6 with TRBJ1-4, with 8 bases lining up with TRBD1. The V gene end was trimmed by 10 bases and the J gene end by 8 bases; junction bases not matched to a gene: 12. This CDR3 is 14 amino acids long. CDR1 and CDR2 from the germline V gene are MNHNY and SVGAGI (reference sequence).

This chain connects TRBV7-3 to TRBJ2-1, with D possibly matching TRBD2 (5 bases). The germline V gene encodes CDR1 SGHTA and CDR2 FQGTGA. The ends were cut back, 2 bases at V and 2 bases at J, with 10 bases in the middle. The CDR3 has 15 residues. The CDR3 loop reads CASSLSGITYNEQFF. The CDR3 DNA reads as TGTGCCAGCAGCTTATCCGGGATCACCTACAATGAGCAGTTCTTC. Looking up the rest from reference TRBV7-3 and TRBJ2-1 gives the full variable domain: GAGVSQTPSNKVTEKGKYVELRCDPISGHTALYWYRQSLGQGPEFLIYFQGTGAADDSGLPNDRFFAVRPEGSVSTLKIQRTERGDSAVYLCASSLSGITYNEQFFGPGTRLTVL.

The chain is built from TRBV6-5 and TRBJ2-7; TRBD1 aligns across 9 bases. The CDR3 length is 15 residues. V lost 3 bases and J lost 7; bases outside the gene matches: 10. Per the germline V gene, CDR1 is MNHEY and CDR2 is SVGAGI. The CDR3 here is CASSYLRQGGREQYF. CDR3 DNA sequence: TGTGCCAGCAGTTATCTGCGACAGGGGGGGAGAGAGCAGTACTTC.

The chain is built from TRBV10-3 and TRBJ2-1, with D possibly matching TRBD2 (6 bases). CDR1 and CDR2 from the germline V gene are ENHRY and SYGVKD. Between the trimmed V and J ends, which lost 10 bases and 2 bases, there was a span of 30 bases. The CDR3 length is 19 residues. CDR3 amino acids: CATRSARTTIGFTYNEQFF. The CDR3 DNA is TGTGCCACCCGTTCGGCCAGGACTACCATTGGGTTTACCTACAATGAGCAGTTCTTC.

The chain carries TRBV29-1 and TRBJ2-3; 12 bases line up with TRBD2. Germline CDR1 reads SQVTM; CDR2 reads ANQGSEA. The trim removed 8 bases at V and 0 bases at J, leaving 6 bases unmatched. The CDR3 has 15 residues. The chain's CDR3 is CSTRLAGDSTDTQYF. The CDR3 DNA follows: TGCAGCACAAGACTAGCGGGGGATAGCACAGATACGCAGTATTTT.

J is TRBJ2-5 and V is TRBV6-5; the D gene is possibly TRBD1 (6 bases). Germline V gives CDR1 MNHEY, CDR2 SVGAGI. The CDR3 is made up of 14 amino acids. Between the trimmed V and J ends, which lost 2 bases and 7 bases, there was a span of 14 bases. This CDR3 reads CASSYTGQKGTQYF. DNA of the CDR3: TGTGCCAGCAGTTACACTGGACAGAAAGGGACCCAGTACTTC.

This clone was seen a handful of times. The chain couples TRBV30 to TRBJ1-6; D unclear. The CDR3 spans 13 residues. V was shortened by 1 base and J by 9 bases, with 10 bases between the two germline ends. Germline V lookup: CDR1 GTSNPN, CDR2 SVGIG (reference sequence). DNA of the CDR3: TGTGCCTGGAGTGGTCGGTCGGGTTCACCCCTCCACTTT. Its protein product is CAWSGRSGSPLHF.

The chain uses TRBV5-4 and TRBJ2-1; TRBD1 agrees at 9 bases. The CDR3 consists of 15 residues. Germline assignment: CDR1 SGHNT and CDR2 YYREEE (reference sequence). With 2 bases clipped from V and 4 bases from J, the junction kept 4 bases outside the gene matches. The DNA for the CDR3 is TGTGCCAGCAGCTTCCCGGGACAGGGTTACAATGAGCAGTTCTTC. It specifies CASSFPGQGYNEQFF.